A single sample gave rise to the 30 T cell receptor beta chains below, sequenced in a study of Graves' ophthalmopathy and Graves' hyperthyroidism. CDR3 regions of TCR beta were amplified from RNA transcripts. The first-round RT-PCR employed HTBI primers together with the Qiagen OneStep RT-PCR kit. A multiplex PCR was then performed as the second round. A single record per CDR3 protein comes from TCRdb applying MiXCR to the multiplex PCR reads. The data contain hundreds of thousands of distinct CDR3 sequences, just over 40% of them singletons. What was sequenced was peripheral blood. Receptors originate from an adult man with Graves' ophthalmopathy.

In regard to this clonotype: A much larger clone lies a single base off, so this may be a read error. This chain connects TRBV6-5 to TRBJ2-5; D perhaps matches TRBD1 (5 bases). Germline CDR1 reads MNHEY; CDR2 reads SVGAGI. The CDR3 covers 15 residues. The V and J ends lost 5 bases and 4 bases respectively, with 17 bases between them. CDR3 protein: CASSDALGPGETQYF. CDR3 DNA: TGTGCCAGCAGTGACGCACTGGGGCCAGGAGAGACCCAGTACTTC.

This clonotype was seen a few times. V gene TRBV6-6 combines with J gene TRBJ2-5, with 11 bases that match TRBD1. This CDR3 spans 16 amino acids. V lost 6 bases to trimming and J lost 5 bases; unmatched junction nucleotides: 11. Germline V lookup: CDR1 MNHNY, CDR2 SVGAGI (reference sequence). CDR3 region: CASRTPSGTGGETQYF. The CDR3 DNA reads as TGTGCCAGCAGGACACCCTCCGGGACAGGGGGGGAGACCCAGTACTTC.

In its sample, this clonotype was seen a few times. This rearrangement joins TRBV6-1 to TRBJ1-1; 7 bases align to TRBD1. The CDR3 contains 13 residues. CDR1 and CDR2 from the germline V gene are MNHNS and SASEGT. V lost 6 bases, J lost 3 bases, and 4 bases stayed unmatched. DNA of the CDR3: TGTGCCAGCAGGATAACAGGGGACACTGAAGCTTTCTTT. It encodes CASRITGDTEAFF.

This clonotype came up many times. The chain recombines TRBV10-3 with TRBJ2-5; 7 bases fit TRBD1. The CDR3 is made up of 12 amino acids. Germline CDR1 and CDR2: ENHRY and SYGVKD. The V segment lost 6 bases and the J segment 3 bases; nucleotides outside the gene matches: 1. As DNA, the CDR3 is TGTGCCATCAGGACAGGGAAAGAGACCCAGTACTTC. It encodes CAIRTGKETQYF.

This chain links TRBV10-3 with TRBJ1-2; no clear D. Germline V CDR1 and CDR2: ENHRY, SYGVKD. With 2 bases removed from V and 5 bases from J, the gap between germline ends came to 9 bases. This CDR3 contains 13 residues. The CDR3, as DNA: TGTGCCATCAGTGAGGGTGATGGGTATGGCTACACCTTC. Protein product: CAISEGDGYGYTF.

The rearrangement links TRBV19 to TRBJ1-6, with D unresolved. Trimming removed 4 bases at V and 10 bases at J, with 20 bases between. CDR1 and CDR2 from the germline V gene are LNHDA and SQIVND (reference sequence). The CDR3 is made up of 16 amino acids. The CDR3 coding sequence is TGTGCCAGTAGTAAGGAAATGGGCCGAACGAAGTCACCCCTCCACTTT. This sequence encodes CASSKEMGRTKSPLHF.

This chain connects TRBV6-6 to TRBJ2-7; D unresolved. Germline V lookup: CDR1 MNHNY, CDR2 SVGAGI (reference sequence). The CDR3 runs to 15 residues. Trimming took 2 bases from V and 5 from J, leaving 16 bases between them. As DNA, the CDR3 is TGTGCCAGCAGTTACCTCGGGCTCCCCGCCCACGAGCAGTACTTC. Its protein product is CASSYLGLPAHEQYF.

This clonotype has a handful of counts. This chain joins TRBV6-1 and TRBJ1-1; D is unclear. This CDR3 comprises 13 residues. CDR1 is MNHNS and CDR2 is SASEGT in the germline V gene. V gave up 3 bases and J gave up 8 bases, with 13 bases separating them. CDR3 DNA: TGTGCCAGCAGTGAGATAGTGACGGCGGAAGCTTTCTTT. It encodes CASSEIVTAEAFF.

The chain carries TRBV10-3 and TRBJ1-1; no clear D. The CDR3 consists of 13 residues. Germline V CDR1 and CDR2: ENHRY, SYGVKD. CDR3 amino acids: CANVGSMNTEAFF. Here the CDR3 DNA reads TGTGCTAATGTAGGTTCTATGAACACTGAAGCTTTCTTT.

This clonotype has just a few counts. The chain couples TRBV20-1 to TRBJ2-5, with TRBD2 as a possible D gene (6 bases). The germline gives CDR1 DFQATT, CDR2 SNEGSKA (reference sequence). The CDR3 spans 15 residues. V was trimmed by 4 bases and J by 1 base, leaving 16 bases between them. The CDR3 loop reads CSAKTDWGVQETQYF. CDR3 DNA sequence: TGCAGTGCTAAAACAGATTGGGGGGTCCAAGAGACCCAGTACTTC.

This clonotype was detected ten times or more. This rearrangement joins TRBV19 to TRBJ1-5; D is uncertain. The germline V and J ends were trimmed by 11 bases and 0 bases, with 17 bases remaining between them. The CDR3 totals 15 residues. In germline, CDR1 is LNHDA, CDR2 SQIVND (reference sequence). The CDR3 protein is CAGGAALDSNQPQHF. The CDR3 nucleotides are TGTGCCGGTGGCGCGGCACTCGATAGCAATCAGCCCCAGCATTTT.

The chain employs TRBV5-1 and TRBJ2-7; the D is unclear. Trimming left V 5 bases short and J 3 bases short, with 12 bases between. Germline V gives CDR1 SGHRS, CDR2 YFSETQ. The CDR3 has 13 amino acids. In nucleotides, the CDR3 is TGCGCCAGCAGGGACCGAACCAACTACGAGCAGTACTTC. Protein sequence: CASRDRTNYEQYF.

This clonotype was counted ten times or more. J is TRBJ2-2 and V is TRBV10-3, with TRBD1 matching 10 bases. With V trimmed by 4 bases and J by 3 bases, 2 bases remained unmatched. This CDR3 has 15 residues. Per the germline V gene, CDR1 is ENHRY and CDR2 is SYGVKD. This CDR3 is CAISGGTGDTGELFF. CDR3 in DNA: TGTGCCATCAGTGGCGGGACAGGGGACACCGGGGAGCTGTTTTTT.

At least ten counts were recorded for this clonotype. This sequence joins TRBV9 and TRBJ1-1; D call uncertain. From germline, CDR1 is SGDLS and CDR2 YYNGEE. Deletions cut 4 bases from V and 1 base from J, with 14 bases between. The CDR3 has 15 residues. The CDR3 DNA sequence: TGTGCCAGCAGCCTCAGCGAATTAGAGAACACTGAAGCTTTCTTT. Its protein is CASSLSELENTEAFF.

This clonotype was recorded many times. The chain recombines TRBV7-8 with TRBJ1-1; no clear D. Trimming stripped 3 bases from V and 2 bases from J, with 10 bases between. Germline V gives CDR1 SGHVS, CDR2 FQNEAQ. The CDR3 spans 14 residues. The DNA of the CDR3 is TGTGCCAGCAGCTTTTCCAATGGAAACACTGAAGCTTTCTTT. Its translation is CASSFSNGNTEAFF.

A remark on this clonotype: One junction end does not reproduce the germline sequence, and a read error may be involved. J is TRBJ1-2 and V is TRBV25-1; 10 bases are a match to TRBD1. The CDR3 runs to 17 residues. The germline gives CDR1 MGHDK, CDR2 SYGVNS. Written as DNA, the CDR3 is TGTACCAGCAGAGATCGTGGGACAGGGGTTATTAACTATGGCTACACCTTC. It codes for CTSRDRGTGVINYGYTF.

V gene TRBV7-9 combines with J gene TRBJ1-2, with 8 bases identical to TRBD1. In germline, CDR1 is SEHNR, CDR2 FQNEAQ (reference sequence). The length of the CDR3 is 16 residues. V lost 7 bases to trimming and J lost 4 bases; unmatched junction nucleotides: 14. Here the CDR3 reads CASTALQGEAPYGYTF. The CDR3 DNA reads as TGTGCCAGCACAGCGCTACAGGGGGAAGCACCCTATGGCTACACCTTC.

This clonotype was counted ten times or more. The J gene is TRBJ2-6, the V gene TRBV7-9, with D perhaps matching TRBD1 (6 bases). There are 15 residues in the CDR3. V lost 5 bases and J lost 0, with 8 bases in between. Germline CDR1 reads SEHNR; CDR2 reads FQNEAQ (reference sequence). CDR3: CASSEDSSGANVLTF. Here the CDR3 DNA reads TGTGCCAGCAGCGAGGACAGCTCTGGGGCCAACGTCCTGACTTTC. The full variable domain, rest sourced from reference TRBV7-9 and TRBJ2-6, is DTGVSQNPRHKITKRGQNVTFRCDPISEHNRLYWYRQTLGQGPEFLTYFQNEAQLEKSRLLSDRFSAERPKGSFSTLEIQRTEQGDSAMYLCASSEDSSGANVLTFGAGSRLTVL.

In this sample, this clonotype turned up a few times. This sequence may be a read error, since a much larger clone differs from it by one base. V gene TRBV15 combines with J gene TRBJ1-1, with D possibly matching TRBD1 (5 bases). The germline V and J ends were trimmed by 1 base and 1 base, with 10 bases remaining between them. In germline, CDR1 is LNHNV, CDR2 YYDKDF (reference sequence). The CDR3 sequence is 15 residues long. CDR3: CATSRAGTGNTEAFF. The CDR3 DNA follows: TGTGCCACCAGCAGAGCCGGGACGGGGAACACTGAAGCTTTCTTT.

This rearrangement joins TRBV29-1 to TRBJ2-2; 13 nucleotides line up with TRBD2. The junction had 3 bases not matched to a gene; V was cut back by 4 bases and J by 4 bases. Germline CDR1 is SQVTM and CDR2 is ANQGSEA. This CDR3 spans 15 amino acids. The CDR3 DNA sequence: TGCAGCGTTGGACTAGCGGGAGGAACCACCGGGGAGCTGTTTTTT. Translating it yields CSVGLAGGTTGELFF.

This rearrangement joins TRBV15 to TRBJ1-2; D unresolved. The CDR3 extends over 13 amino acids. In germline, CDR1 is LNHNV, CDR2 YYDKDF (reference sequence). V was shortened by 3 bases and J by 6 bases, with 11 bases between the two germline ends. CDR3 protein: CATSSVRGHGYTF. The DNA of the CDR3 is TGTGCCACCAGCAGCGTAAGAGGACATGGCTACACCTTC.

This clonotype appeared many times. The chain has TRBV2 and TRBJ1-1; D is unclear. Germline CDR1 is SNHLY and CDR2 is FYNNEI. Trimming removed 7 bases from V and 2 bases from J, with 5 bases in between. The CDR3 runs 11 residues. This chain's CDR3 is CASKGNTEAFF. Written as DNA, the CDR3 is TGTGCCAGCAAGGGTAACACTGAAGCTTTCTTT.

The table lists this clonotype with a few counts. This chain uses TRBV9 with TRBJ2-5; D is uncertain. This CDR3 has 18 amino acids. V was cut by 0 bases and J by 0 bases, with 18 bases left in between. Germline values: CDR1 SGDLS, CDR2 YYNGEE. For the CDR3, the DNA is TGTGCCAGCAGCGTAGATCCGGAGCTGGTGAGGCACCAAGAGACCCAGTACTTC. Amino acid sequence: CASSVDPELVRHQETQYF.

Worth noting for this clonotype: One junction end does not reproduce the germline sequence, and a read error may be involved. V gene TRBV25-1 combines with J gene TRBJ2-7; possibly TRBD1 for D (5 bases). CDR3 size: 14 residues. Germline V CDR1 and CDR2: MGHDK, SYGVNS. The CDR3 spells CDSSPQEDSHEQYF. The CDR3 bases are TGTGACAGCAGCCCGCAGGAAGACAGCCACGAGCAGTACTTC.

V is TRBV20-1 and J is TRBJ1-5, with D unresolved. The germline CDR1 and CDR2 sequences are DFQATT and SNEGSKA (reference sequence). V dropped 1 base and J dropped 7 bases, with 17 bases sitting between them. The CDR3 length is 15 residues. The CDR3 bases are TGCAGTGCTAGAGGGGGTGGTCCGATCGAGCAGCCCCAGCATTTT. Translating gives CSARGGGPIEQPQHF.

This clonotype was counted at least ten times. The gene calls are TRBV7-9 and TRBJ2-2; 9 bases map to TRBD1. Losses at the gene ends were 5 bases for V and 6 bases for J; bases not matched to a gene: 7. The CDR3 is 15 residues long. CDR1 and CDR2 from the germline V gene are SEHNR and FQNEAQ (reference sequence). The CDR3 sequence: CASSDRTGAAGELFF. As DNA, the CDR3 is TGTGCCAGCAGCGACCGGACAGGGGCAGCCGGGGAGCTGTTTTTT.

Remarks on this clonotype: A junction end diverges from the germline sequence, so it may reflect a read error. This rearrangement joins TRBV10-3 to TRBJ1-5, with unresolved D. Germline values: CDR1 ENHRY, CDR2 SYGVKD. CDR3 length equals 14 residues. In DNA form, the CDR3 reads TGTGCCAGCAGTCCGCGAGAGGCTGGTCAGCCCCAGCATTTT. Translated, it gives CASSPREAGQPQHF.

CDR3 protein: CASSLWAGGAEQYF. As DNA, the CDR3 is TGTGCCAGCAGCTTGTGGGCAGGGGGCGCCGAGCAGTACTTC. The gene calls are TRBV7-9 and TRBJ2-7, with 8 bases fitting TRBD1. The CDR3 consists of 14 residues. Per the germline V gene, CDR1 is SEHNR and CDR2 is FQNEAQ (reference sequence). V shed 3 bases, J shed 6 bases, and the junction held 7 bases outside the gene matches.

The rearrangement joins TRBV29-1 to TRBJ2-7; D perhaps matches TRBD2 (6 bases). Per the germline V gene, CDR1 is SQVTM and CDR2 is ANQGSEA. V was clipped by 8 bases and J by 2 bases, with 13 bases between them. CDR3 size: 12 residues. The CDR3 here is CSLEGGAYEQYF. The DNA for the CDR3 is TGCAGCTTGGAGGGTGGGGCCTACGAGCAGTACTTC.

This clonotype appeared many times. The chain has TRBV10-3 and TRBJ2-7; D ambiguous. The germline V and J ends were trimmed by 8 bases and 2 bases, with 4 bases remaining between them. The germline gives CDR1 ENHRY, CDR2 SYGVKD. This CDR3 spans 10 amino acids. In DNA form, the CDR3 reads TGTGCCATCGGTACCTACGAGCAGTACTTC. Residues: CAIGTYEQYF.